This is a list of T cell receptor beta chains from one sample in a study of blood T cell repertoires in COVID-19. Produced via immunoSEQ multiplex PCR; TCRdb's table is partial and in-frame only. The sample holds 350,000 to 400,000 clones; approximately 91% are singletons and the top ten take about 0.78%. Sequencing was performed on PBMCs or T cells enriched from blood (not recorded which). The receptors here all came from a woman aged 40-49 years who had been exposed to COVID-19. CDR3s include the opening cysteine and the closing phenylalanine or tryptophan. A D gene is named only where the DNA matches it firmly. Clone size is not always given. Where it is, it says once, few, many or a class for expanded clones.

v_gene	d_gene	j_gene	abundance	CDR3nt	CDR3aa
TRBV4-1	TRBD1	TRBJ1-2	-	TGCGCCAGCAGCCCTTATGCGACAGGGGGCTATGGCTACACCTTC	CASSPYATGGYGYTF
TRBV5-1	TRBD1	TRBJ1-5	-	TGCGCCAGCAGCTTTCAGGGGGGCAATCAGCCCCAGCATTTT	CASSFQGGNQPQHF
TRBV12-3/TRBV12-4	-	TRBJ1-6	-	TGTGCCAGCAGTTTCGGGGATTCACCCCTCCACTTT	CASSFGDSPLHF
TRBV6-2/TRBV6-3	TRBD1	TRBJ1-2	-	TGTGCCAGCAGCACCCCGGGACAGGGGGCTAGAAACTATGGCTACACCTTC	CASSTPGQGARNYGYTF
TRBV29-1	TRBD2	TRBJ2-7	-	TGCAGCGTGGCCCCCTGGGGTAGCGGGAGGGCCCAGGGCGAGCAGTACTTC	CSVAPWGSGRAQGEQYF
TRBV7-9	TRBD1	TRBJ1-5	-	TGTGCCAGCAGCTCACAGGGGGCACAGCCCCAGCATTTT	CASSSQGAQPQHF
TRBV27	-	TRBJ1-1	-	TGTGCCTCCAGGAAGAGCACTGAAGCTTTCTTT	CASRKSTEAFF
TRBV6-5	TRBD1	TRBJ1-2	-	TGTGCCAGCAGAGGCGACAGGGCCGGCTACACCTTC	CASRGDRAGYTF
TRBV19	-	TRBJ1-5	-	TGTGCCAGTCAGACGCATAATGGGGGGAAATTGGGCAATCAGCCCCAGCATTTT	CASQTHNGGKLGNQPQHF
TRBV15	-	TRBJ2-5	-	TGTGCCACCAGCAGAGATCGCAGTCAAGAGACCCAGTACTTC	CATSRDRSQETQYF
TRBV19	-	TRBJ1-6	-	TGTGCCAGCCAGGTGACGAATTCACCCCTCCACTTT	CASQVTNSPLHF
TRBV19	TRBD1	TRBJ1-5	-	TGTGCCAGTAGTATCGTAAGGACAGGGAGGAATCAGCCCCAGCATTTT	CASSIVRTGRNQPQHF
TRBV6-2/TRBV6-3	-	TRBJ1-6	-	TGTGCCAGCAGTACCCTCGCGGGGGGATCGCCCCTCCACTTT	CASSTLAGGSPLHF
TRBV2	TRBD1	TRBJ1-2	-	TGTGCCAGCAGCCTACAGGGGAGCTCGAGCTACACCTTC	CASSLQGSSSYTF
TRBV25-1	-	TRBJ1-1	-	TGTGCCAGCAGTGAATATTCAGGGGTGGCCACTGAAGCTTTCTTT	CASSEYSGVATEAFF
TRBV3-1/TRBV3-2	TRBD2	TRBJ2-6	-	TGTGCCAGCAGCCGCGGGGGCTCTGGGGCCAACGTCCTGACTTTC	CASSRGGSGANVLTF
TRBV27	-	TRBJ1-5	-	TGTGCCAGCAGTTTATCGACTAATATCAGGGGACCCAATCAGCCCCAGCATTTT	CASSLSTNIRGPNQPQHF
TRBV7-2	TRBD2	TRBJ2-1	-	TGTGCCAGCAGGCCTAGCGGGAGGGCCGACGGCGAGCAGTTCTTC	CASRPSGRADGEQFF
TRBV6-2/TRBV6-3	TRBD1	TRBJ2-7	few	TGTGCCAGCAGCCAGGGACAGGGGGGAACCTACGAGCAGTACTTC	CASSQGQGGTYEQYF
TRBV29-1	TRBD2	TRBJ2-1	-	TGCAGCGTTGACCCGCGGGGGTCCTACAATGAGCAGTTCTTC	CSVDPRGSYNEQFF
TRBV19	-	TRBJ1-4	-	TGTGCCAGTACCGATCCGCGGGGGAAGGATAGTGAAAAACTGTTTTTT	CASTDPRGKDSEKLFF
TRBV25-1	TRBD2	TRBJ2-7	-	TGTGCCAGCAGTGAATATTCCTCTAGCGGCTACGAGCAGTACTTC	CASSEYSSSGYEQYF
TRBV6-2/TRBV6-3	-	TRBJ1-5	-	TGTGCCAGCAGTGTATATAGCAATCAGCCCCAGCATTTT	CASSVYSNQPQHF
TRBV30	-	TRBJ1-2	once	TGTGCCTGGAGCCTTACAGGGAACCATGGCTACACCTTC	CAWSLTGNHGYTF
TRBV12-3/TRBV12-4	TRBD2	TRBJ2-5	-	TGTGCCAGCACCGTGACTAGCCCAGAGACCCAGTACTTC	CASTVTSPETQYF
TRBV10-1	TRBD2	TRBJ2-3	once	TGCGCCAGCAGCGCCGGGCGGCTAGCGGGCACAGATACGCAGTATTTT	CASSAGRLAGTDTQYF
TRBV7-2	TRBD1	TRBJ1-1	-	TGTGCCAGCAGCCCATATCTAATAGCGACAGGGGCGATGAACACTGAAGCTTTCTTT	CASSPYLIATGAMNTEAFF
TRBV10-1	TRBD1	TRBJ1-6	-	TGCGCCAGCAGTCCCGGGACAGGGGATTTATCACCCCTCCACTTT	CASSPGTGDLSPLHF
TRBV30	-	TRBJ1-1	-	TGTGCCTGGGGGCAGCGCAGCGGAGGTCCCAACACTGAAGCTTTCTTT	CAWGQRSGGPNTEAFF
TRBV15	TRBD1	TRBJ1-5	-	TGTGCCACCAGTAGAATCCAGGGGGCGCGGGACAATCAGCCCCAGCATTTT	CATSRIQGARDNQPQHF
TRBV6-5	-	TRBJ1-2	-	TGTGCCAGCAGAATTCGGGGAGGGTTCGGCTACACCTTC	CASRIRGGFGYTF
TRBV29-1	-	TRBJ1-2	few	TGCAGCGTTGTGGGAGGGGGAGGAGGCTACACCTTC	CSVVGGGGGYTF
TRBV29-1	-	TRBJ1-2	-	TGCAGCGTTGTAGGGGGTAGCTATGGCTACACCTTC	CSVVGGSYGYTF
TRBV2	TRBD1	TRBJ2-7	-	TGTGCCAGCAGTCTAGACAGGGGGGCATCCTACGAGCAGTACTTC	CASSLDRGASYEQYF
TRBV3-1/TRBV3-2	TRBD2	TRBJ2-4	-	TGTGCCAGCAGCCCCGGGGGGTTTGACATTCAGTACTTC	CASSPGGFDIQYF
TRBV5-6	-	TRBJ2-2	-	TGTGCCAGCAGCTTACCACTAGGTGGCACCGGGGAGCTGTTTTTT	CASSLPLGGTGELFF
TRBV7-3	TRBD1	TRBJ1-2	-	TGTGCCAGCAGCTTAGGGCCGGGACAGATTCGGGGCTACACCTTC	CASSLGPGQIRGYTF
TRBV6-2/TRBV6-3	-	TRBJ2-1	few	TGTGCCAGCAGTTACCGGCGGGGCAGGCCCTCCTACAATGAGCAGTTCTTC	CASSYRRGRPSYNEQFF
TRBV29-1	-	TRBJ1-2	-	TGCAGCGGATACGACAGGTCCCTCTATGGCTACACCTTC	CSGYDRSLYGYTF
TRBV30	-	TRBJ2-5	-	TGTGCCTGGAGTTCCCCCGGACTGGGGGAGACCCAGTACTTC	CAWSSPGLGETQYF
TRBV9	-	TRBJ1-2	-	TGTGCCAGCAGCTCACAGAATTCTAACTATGGCTACACCTTC	CASSSQNSNYGYTF
TRBV30	-	TRBJ1-4	-	TGTGCCTGGAGGGGGGACACAGTAATGAAAAGACTGTTTTTT	CAWRGDTVMKRLFF
TRBV5-4	-	TRBJ1-2	-	TGTGCCAGCAGCTTGGACTCCCGCTCCAATGGCTACACCTTC	CASSLDSRSNGYTF
TRBV9	TRBD2	TRBJ2-1	-	TGTGCCAGCAGCGTTCTAGCGGGAGGCTACAATGAGCAGTTCTTC	CASSVLAGGYNEQFF
TRBV2	TRBD1	TRBJ2-1	-	TGTGCCAGCGTCGGAACAGGGGTCTACAATGAGCAGTTCTTC	CASVGTGVYNEQFF